These 19 T cell receptor beta chains were sequenced from one sample in a study of blood T cell repertoires in COVID-19. The assay was immunoSEQ multiplex PCR, and TCRdb's table has in-frame clones only and misses some. Of about 180,000 clones detected, around 80% appear once; the ten largest clones hold around 7%. Sequencing was performed on peripheral blood. These receptors all come from a man in his sixties or seventies with active or convalescent COVID-19.

V gene TRBV6-1 combines with J gene TRBJ1-2, with D perhaps matching TRBD1 (5 bases). The ends were cut back, 2 bases at V and 0 bases at J, with 10 bases in the middle. CDR1 is MNHNS and CDR2 is SASEGT in the germline V gene. This CDR3 comprises 15 residues. Written as DNA, the CDR3 is TGTGCCAGCAGTGAACGGCAGGGCGCTAACTATGGCTACACCTTC. Amino acid sequence: CASSERQGANYGYTF.

The chain joins TRBV21-1 to TRBJ2-7; TRBD2, the D gene given by the table, was not confirmed from the DNA. TRBV21-1 is shown as a pseudogene. The CDR3 consists of 18 residues. As DNA, the CDR3 is TGTGCACCCCCAGGGGAAGACACTAGCGACATAACTCTCTACGAGCAGTACTTC. Translating it yields CAPPGEDTSDITLYEQYF.

J is TRBJ1-6 and V is TRBV18; 7 bases match TRBD1. The CDR3 spans 18 residues. Per germline, CDR1 KGHSH and CDR2 LQKENI. Losses at the gene ends were 3 bases for V and 7 bases for J; bases not matched to a gene: 15. CDR3 sequence (DNA): TGTGCCAGCTCACCGACTGGTGAAGGGACAGTTGGAAATTCACCCCTCCACTTT. Amino acids: CASSPTGEGTVGNSPLHF.

V and J are TRBV7-8 and TRBJ1-5; D unresolved. Trimming took 1 base from V and 6 from J, leaving 4 bases between them. The CDR3 has 12 amino acids. CDR1 and CDR2 from the germline V gene are SGHVS and FQNEAQ. The CDR3 sequence: CASSLDGQPQHF. CDR3 coding DNA: TGTGCCAGCAGCTTAGACGGTCAGCCCCAGCATTTT.

V usage is TRBV6-5 and J usage is TRBJ1-1; D gene unclear. V was cut by 1 base and J by 8 bases, with 5 bases left in between. The germline V gene encodes CDR1 MNHEY and CDR2 SVGAGI. This CDR3 has 11 residues. The DNA of the CDR3 is TGTGCCAGCAGTTACTACGGGGAAGCTTTCTTT. Amino acids: CASSYYGEAFF.

This chain joins TRBV7-2 and TRBJ2-4; a possible D gene is TRBD2 (7 bases). Trimming took off 3 bases at V and 5 bases at J, with 8 bases between the two ends. CDR1 and CDR2 from the germline V gene are SGHTA and FQGNSA. This CDR3 comprises 13 residues. In nucleotides, the CDR3 is TGTGCCAGCAGCTTGGGGGGGCAAAACATTCAGTACTTC. As protein: CASSLGGQNIQYF.

This clone was seen just once. V gene TRBV18 combines with J gene TRBJ2-1; D not resolved. Germline V gene sequence: CDR1 KGHSH, CDR2 LQKENI. This CDR3 has 13 amino acids. Trimming pared 2 bases from V and 2 bases from J, leaving 4 bases between. CDR3 amino acids: CASSPAAYNEQFF. CDR3 coding DNA: TGTGCCAGCTCACCAGCAGCCTACAATGAGCAGTTCTTC.

The chain carries TRBV3-1 (or the pseudogene TRBV3-2) and TRBJ1-2; no definite D call. In germline, CDR1 is LGHDT, CDR2 YNNKEL (reference sequence). Trimming removed 0 bases at V and 6 bases at J, with 14 bases between. This CDR3 region has 15 residues. In DNA form, the CDR3 reads TGTGCCAGCAGCCAAGATCTAACAGCCTGGGATGGCTACACCTTC. It is translated as CASSQDLTAWDGYTF.

J is TRBJ2-1 and V is TRBV30; D unclear. The CDR3 length is 14 residues. V was pared by 0 bases and J by 3 bases, with 9 bases between. Germline CDR1 GTSNPN, CDR2 SVGIG (reference sequence). The CDR3, as DNA: TGTGCCTGGAGTGTAGTGACGGGCTACAATGAGCAGTTCTTC. Translation: CAWSVVTGYNEQFF. The full variable domain, rest sourced from reference TRBV30 and TRBJ2-1, is SQTIHQWPATLVQPVGSPLSLECTVEGTSNPNLYWYRQAAGRGLQLLFYSVGIGQISSEVPQNLSASRPQDRQFILSSKKLLLSDSGFYLCAWSVVTGYNEQFFGPGTRLTVL.

The V gene is TRBV6-2 or TRBV6-3, the J gene TRBJ2-7; 10 positions match TRBD2. V was pared by 6 bases and J by 6 bases, with 11 bases of the junction left unmatched. The CDR3 is 15 residues long. Germline lookup yields CDR1 MNHEY and CDR2 SVGEGT. The CDR3 sequence: CASSPRLAGVREQYF. CDR3 DNA: TGTGCCAGCAGCCCCAGGCTAGCGGGGGTGCGCGAGCAGTACTTC.

On this clone: The junction differs from germline at one of its ends, possibly a read error. The rearrangement joins TRBV7-7 to TRBJ2-3; 9 positions match TRBD1. Per germline, CDR1 SSHAT and CDR2 FNYEAQ (reference sequence). This CDR3 spans 14 amino acids. This CDR3 reads CASSLTGGLDTQYF. The CDR3 DNA reads as TGTGCTAGCAGCTTAACAGGGGGCTTAGATACGCAGTATTTT.

The CDR3, as DNA: TGTGCCAGCAGTTCCCCCCCAGGGAGGATCAATCAGCCCCAGCATTTT. Translating it yields CASSSPPGRINQPQHF. The rearrangement uses TRBV6-6 and TRBJ1-5; D is possibly TRBD1 (5 bases). The CDR3 is 16 residues long. The ends were cut back, 4 bases at V and 3 bases at J, with 16 bases in the middle. Germline lookup yields CDR1 MNHNY and CDR2 SVGAGI (reference sequence).

V gene TRBV28 combines with J gene TRBJ1-4, with D maybe TRBD1 (5 bases). Trimming removed 6 bases from V and 5 bases from J, with 13 bases in between. CDR3 length: 14 residues. The germline V gene has CDR1 MDHEN and CDR2 SYDVKM. The CDR3 is CASSTEGPNEKLFF. Here the CDR3 DNA reads TGTGCCAGCAGCACGGAGGGACCGAATGAAAAACTGTTTTTT.

The chain is built from TRBV7-2 and TRBJ2-4; no firm D call. Per the germline V gene, CDR1 is SGHTA and CDR2 is FQGNSA. The length of the CDR3 is 16 residues. Trimming pared 5 bases from V and 0 bases from J, leaving 14 bases between. As DNA, the CDR3 is TGTGCCAGCAGCCCGGATACAGAGATAGCCAAAAACATTCAGTACTTC. Translated, it gives CASSPDTEIAKNIQYF.

V and J are TRBV11-2 and TRBJ2-1, with D possibly TRBD1 on 5 matching bases. Germline V CDR1 and CDR2: SGHAT, FQNNGV. Trimming pared 5 bases from V and 6 bases from J, leaving 11 bases between. This CDR3 contains 13 residues. CDR3 residues: CASSIHRTNEQFF. The CDR3 coding sequence is TGTGCCAGCAGCATACACAGGACCAATGAGCAGTTCTTC. Variable domain in full (rest from reference TRBV11-2 and TRBJ2-1): EAGVAQSPRYKIIEKRQSVAFWCNPISGHATLYWYQQILGQGPKLLIQFQNNGVVDDSQLPKDRFSAERLKGVDSTLKIQPAKLEDSAVYLCASSIHRTNEQFFGPGTRLTVL.

The gene calls are TRBV20-1 and TRBJ1-2; D is unclear. Looked up from germline, CDR1 is DFQATT and CDR2 is SNEGSKA (reference sequence). The CDR3 covers 14 residues. V was shortened by 3 bases and J by 2 bases, with 13 bases between the two germline ends. CDR3 DNA: TGCAGTGCTAGTTTTCCGGGGATCAACTATGGCTACACCTTC. It codes for CSASFPGINYGYTF.

The rearrangement links TRBV4-1 to TRBJ1-4; 7 nucleotides line up with TRBD1. The CDR3 loop spans 14 amino acids. The germline gives CDR1 MGHRA, CDR2 YSYEKL. V lost 1 base to trimming and J lost 10 bases; unmatched junction nucleotides: 6. The CDR3 loop is CASSQADRSGKLFF. CDR3 DNA: TGCGCCAGCAGCCAAGCGGACAGGTCGGGAAAACTGTTTTTT.

The J gene is TRBJ2-7, the V gene TRBV23-1; no clear D gene. TRBV23-1 is filed as an ORF, its function uncertain. This CDR3 contains 12 residues. Deletions cut 3 bases from V and 2 bases from J, with 5 bases between. Here the CDR3 reads CASSHYTYEQYF. CDR3 DNA: TGCGCCAGCAGTCATTATACCTACGAGCAGTACTTC.

The CDR3 region has the DNA TGTGCCAGCAGCTTTAACGGGGGGCCGAGGGGTGAGCAGTTCTTC. Translated: CASSFNGGPRGEQFF. The V gene is TRBV5-4, the J gene TRBJ2-1, with D maybe TRBD2 (7 bases). Trimming took 2 bases from V and 9 from J, leaving 18 bases between them. Per germline, CDR1 SGHNT and CDR2 YYREEE (reference sequence). The CDR3 extends over 15 amino acids.